This note documents a single TCR beta chain sequence. V lost 3 bases and J 14 bases, leaving 15 bases between the germline ends. The CDR3 spans 12 residues. The method was immunoSEQ multiplex PCR; TCRdb's version includes in-frame clones alone and lacks a portion of them. The sample includes about 88,000 clones, over 75% seen only once; the top ten take 2.9%. This record belongs to a study of blood T cell repertoires in COVID-19. This sequence was found in a woman of 80 years or more with acute or convalescent COVID-19. Sequencing was carried out using peripheral blood. The chain has TRBV12-3 or TRBV12-4 and TRBJ2-3, with D possibly matching TRBD2 (6 bases). CDR3 protein: CASSFFGSHRYF. The CDR3 DNA follows: TGTGCCAGCAGTTTTTTCGGGAGTCACAGGTATTTT.